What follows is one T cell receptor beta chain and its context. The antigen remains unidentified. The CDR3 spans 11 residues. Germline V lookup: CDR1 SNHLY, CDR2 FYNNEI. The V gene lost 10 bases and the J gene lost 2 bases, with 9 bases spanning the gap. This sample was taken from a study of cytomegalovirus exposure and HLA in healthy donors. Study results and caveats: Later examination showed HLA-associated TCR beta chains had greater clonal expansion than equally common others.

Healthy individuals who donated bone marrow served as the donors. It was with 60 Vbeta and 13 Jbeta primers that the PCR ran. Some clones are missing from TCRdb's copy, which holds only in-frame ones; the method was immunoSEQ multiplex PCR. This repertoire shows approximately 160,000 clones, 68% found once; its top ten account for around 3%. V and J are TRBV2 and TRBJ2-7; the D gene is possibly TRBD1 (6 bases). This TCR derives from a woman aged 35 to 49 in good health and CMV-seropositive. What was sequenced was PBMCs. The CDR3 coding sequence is TGTGCCACCCGGGACACCTACGAGCAGTACTTC. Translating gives CATRDTYEQYF.